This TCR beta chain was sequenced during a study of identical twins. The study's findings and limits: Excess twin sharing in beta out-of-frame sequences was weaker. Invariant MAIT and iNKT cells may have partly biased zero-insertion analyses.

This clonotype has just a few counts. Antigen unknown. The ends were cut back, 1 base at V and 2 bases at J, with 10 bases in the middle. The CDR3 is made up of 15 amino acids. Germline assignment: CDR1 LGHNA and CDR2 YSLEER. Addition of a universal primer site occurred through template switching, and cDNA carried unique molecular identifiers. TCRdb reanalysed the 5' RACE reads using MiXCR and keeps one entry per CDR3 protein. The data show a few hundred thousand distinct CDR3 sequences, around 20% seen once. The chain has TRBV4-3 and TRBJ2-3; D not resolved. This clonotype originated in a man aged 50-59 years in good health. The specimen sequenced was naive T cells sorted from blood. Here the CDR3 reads CASSQGARYTDTQYF. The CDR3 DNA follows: TGCGCCAGCAGCCAAGGGGCTAGATACACAGATACGCAGTATTTT.